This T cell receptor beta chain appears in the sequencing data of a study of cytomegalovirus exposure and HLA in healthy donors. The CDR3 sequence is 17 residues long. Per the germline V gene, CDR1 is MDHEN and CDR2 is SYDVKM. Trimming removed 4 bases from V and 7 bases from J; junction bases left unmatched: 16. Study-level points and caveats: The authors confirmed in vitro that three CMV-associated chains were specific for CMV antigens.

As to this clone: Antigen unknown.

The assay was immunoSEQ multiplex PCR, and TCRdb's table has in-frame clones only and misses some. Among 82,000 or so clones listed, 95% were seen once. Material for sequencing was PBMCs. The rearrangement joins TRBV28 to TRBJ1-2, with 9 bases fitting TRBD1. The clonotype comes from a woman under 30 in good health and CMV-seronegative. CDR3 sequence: CASSSTSRRTGAGGYTF. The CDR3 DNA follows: TGTGCCAGCAGTTCAACATCGCGGAGGACAGGGGCGGGTGGCTACACCTTC.